This T cell receptor (beta chain) is drawn from a study of cytomegalovirus exposure and HLA in healthy donors. Notes on this clone: The antigen remains unidentified.

Regarding the study as a whole: When analyzed later, the rates of TCR association showed variation by HLA locus, with DRB1 the most and HLA-C the fewest. Among CMV-associated TCR beta chains, most appeared HLA-restricted in a later analysis.

60 Vbeta and 13 Jbeta primers were used in PCR. Some clones are missing from TCRdb's copy, which holds only in-frame ones; the method was immunoSEQ multiplex PCR. This table has 95,000 to 100,000 clones, about 75% appearing once. This CDR3 contains 13 residues. The V gene lost 3 bases and the J gene lost 6 bases, with 8 bases spanning the gap. Germline lookup yields CDR1 KGHSH and CDR2 LQKENI. The chain uses TRBV18 and TRBJ2-2; weak D call: TRBD2 (5 bases). The sequence was collected from a man aged 50 to 60 in good health and CMV-seronegative. Material for sequencing was PBMCs. CDR3: CASSPRDAGELFF. The CDR3 DNA reads TGTGCCAGCTCACCTCGGGATGCCGGGGAGCTGTTTTTT.